These 21 T cell receptor beta chains came from one sample sequenced in a study of blood T cell repertoires in COVID-19. Only in-frame clones appear in the TCRdb table, and some are missing; sequencing was by immunoSEQ multiplex PCR. Of tens of thousands of clones listed, about 83% are singletons. The sample was peripheral blood. The receptor set was obtained from a human donor in a cohort sampled during active COVID-19.

The rearrangement joins TRBV4-2 to TRBJ2-1; 9 bases agree with TRBD2. This CDR3 is built from 17 residues. The germline V gene has CDR1 LGHNA and CDR2 YNFKEQ. V lost 0 bases and J lost 8; bases outside the gene matches: 11. The chain's CDR3 is CASSQEGTGGLAYEQFF. The CDR3 DNA reads TGTGCCAGCAGCCAAGAAGGTACCGGCGGACTAGCGTATGAGCAGTTCTTC.

This chain joins TRBV5-8 and TRBJ2-3; 11 bases match TRBD2. Trimming cost V 0 bases and J 3 bases; bases outside gene matches: 0. Germline V CDR1 and CDR2: SGHTS, YDEGEE. CDR3 length: 15 amino acids. For the CDR3, the DNA is TGTGCCAGCAGCTTGGGACTAGCGGGAACAGATACGCAGTATTTT. It translates to CASSLGLAGTDTQYF.

This clone is a singleton in its sample. The gene calls are TRBV7-2 and TRBJ2-1; TRBD1 agrees at 9 bases. The trim removed 2 bases at V and 5 bases at J, leaving 4 bases unmatched. Germline values: CDR1 SGHTA, CDR2 FQGNSA. The CDR3 is made up of 15 amino acids. The CDR3 region has the DNA TGTGCCAGCAGCTTAAGCGGACAGGGGAACAATGAGCAGTTCTTC. Translated, it gives CASSLSGQGNNEQFF.

This clone was counted at least ten times. This chain uses TRBV7-2 with TRBJ1-2; TRBD1 aligns across 8 bases. The CDR3 is 16 residues long. From germline, CDR1 is SGHTA and CDR2 FQGNSA. Trimming removed 5 bases from V and 4 bases from J; junction bases left unmatched: 12. DNA of the CDR3: TGTGCCAGCAGCCAGGCGACAGGGGCCAACAGCTATGGCTACACCTTC. This sequence encodes CASSQATGANSYGYTF.

This chain uses TRBV29-1 with TRBJ2-2, with D perhaps TRBD1 (6 bases). This CDR3 has 13 amino acids. Between the trimmed V and J ends, which lost 6 bases and 0 bases, there was a span of 8 bases. Germline lookup yields CDR1 SQVTM and CDR2 ANQGSEA. As DNA, the CDR3 is TGCAGCGTAGGGACAACGAACACCGGGGAGCTGTTTTTT. Its protein product is CSVGTTNTGELFF.

This clone was seen once. The chain recombines TRBV9 with TRBJ2-7, with a tentative D call TRBD1 (5 bases). This CDR3 is built from 18 residues. The V end lost 0 bases, the J end lost 2 bases, and 21 bases lay between the germline ends. The germline V gene has CDR1 SGDLS and CDR2 YYNGEE. This CDR3 reads CASSVVSRVGPTTYEQYF. The CDR3 DNA sequence: TGTGCCAGCAGCGTAGTTTCCAGGGTAGGTCCTACGACCTACGAGCAGTACTTC.

The chain uses TRBV2 and TRBJ1-4; the match to TRBD1 covers 10 bases. J gave up 14 bases and V 5 bases, and 14 bases lay outside the gene matches. This CDR3 is 15 amino acids long. Per the germline V gene, CDR1 is SNHLY and CDR2 is FYNNEI. Here the CDR3 reads CASSSGQGNSARLFF. The CDR3, as DNA: TGTGCCAGCAGTTCGGGACAGGGGAATTCGGCCCGGCTGTTTTTT.

The chain employs TRBV30 and TRBJ2-2, with 7 bases that match TRBD2. The trim removed 1 base at V and 5 bases at J, leaving 4 bases unmatched. CDR1 and CDR2 from the germline V gene are GTSNPN and SVGIG (reference sequence). The CDR3 totals 14 residues. CDR3 amino acids: CAWSGLAPTGELFF. As DNA, the CDR3 is TGTGCCTGGAGTGGACTAGCCCCGACCGGGGAGCTGTTTTTT. Based on the CDR3 plus reference TRBV30 and TRBJ2-2, the full variable domain is SQTIHQWPATLVQPVGSPLSLECTVEGTSNPNLYWYRQAAGRGLQLLFYSVGIGQISSEVPQNLSASRPQDRQFILSSKKLLLSDSGFYLCAWSGLAPTGELFFGEGSRLTVL.

The chain has TRBV6-5 and TRBJ2-5; a weak D match, TRBD1 (6 bases). Trimming shortened V by 10 bases and J by 1 base, and 10 bases separated the two germline ends. This CDR3 spans 12 amino acids. Germline V CDR1 and CDR2: MNHEY, SVGAGI. DNA of the CDR3: TGTGCCAACGGGACATTCCAAGAGACCCAGTACTTC. Encoded protein: CANGTFQETQYF.

V gene TRBV7-2 combines with J gene TRBJ2-3; TRBD2 aligns across 7 bases. The CDR3 has 14 residues. Germline V CDR1 and CDR2: SGHTA, FQGNSA. The J segment lost 1 base and the V segment lost 6 bases, leaving 4 bases of the junction unmatched. The DNA for the CDR3 is TGTGCCAGCAGAACGAGCGGGGGCACAGATACGCAGTATTTT. Its protein product is CASRTSGGTDTQYF.

The chain couples TRBV27 to TRBJ1-2; TRBD1 might be the D (5 bases). The V and J ends lost 2 bases and 7 bases respectively, with 20 bases between them. Germline V CDR1 and CDR2: MNHEY, SMNVEV (reference sequence). The CDR3 spans 16 residues. Written as DNA, the CDR3 is TGTGCCAGCAGTTTAGGGGTCGGCAGGGCCCGGTCTGGCTACACCTTC. This gives the protein CASSLGVGRARSGYTF.

The chain carries TRBV29-1 and TRBJ2-1; D is ambiguous. The V and J ends lost 2 bases and 8 bases respectively, with 10 bases between them. The CDR3 length is 12 residues. Germline CDR1 SQVTM, CDR2 ANQGSEA. For the CDR3, the DNA is TGCAGCGTTGAAATCAGTCTTTATGAGCAGTTCTTC. Its protein is CSVEISLYEQFF.

V gene TRBV6-5 combines with J gene TRBJ1-2; the D is unclear. V was trimmed by 5 bases and J by 4 bases, leaving 11 bases between them. Germline V lookup: CDR1 MNHEY, CDR2 SVGAGI. CDR3 length equals 13 residues. CDR3 in DNA: TGTGCCAGCAGTCCCCTTGACATCTATGGCTACACCTTC. It yields the protein CASSPLDIYGYTF.

This chain uses TRBV10-2 with TRBJ2-2, with D tentatively TRBD2 (5 bases). V dropped 6 bases and J dropped 0 bases, with 8 bases sitting between them. Germline V gives CDR1 WSHSY, CDR2 SAAADI. The length of the CDR3 is 14 residues. As DNA, the CDR3 is TGCGCCAGCAGGGCGGGTTCGAACACCGGGGAGCTGTTTTTT. Its protein product is CASRAGSNTGELFF.

This clone was detected only a few times. V is TRBV5-1 and J is TRBJ2-2, with a tentative D call TRBD2 (5 bases). V shed 4 bases and J shed 2 bases, with 12 bases lying between them. The germline V gene has CDR1 SGHRS and CDR2 YFSETQ. The CDR3 contains 15 residues. CDR3 amino acids: CASSLEPGNTGELFF. CDR3 nucleotide sequence: TGCGCCAGCAGCCTGGAGCCGGGAAACACCGGGGAGCTGTTTTTT.

This chain's CDR3 is CATSRASGSGADTQYF. The DNA of the CDR3 is TGTGCCACCAGCAGAGCTAGCGGGAGCGGTGCAGATACGCAGTATTTT. The chain is built from TRBV15 and TRBJ2-3; the match to TRBD2 covers 10 bases. V was clipped by 1 base and J by 4 bases; unmatched bases: 5. The CDR3 runs to 16 residues. Germline V gene sequence: CDR1 LNHNV, CDR2 YYDKDF (reference sequence).

V is TRBV6-5 and J is TRBJ2-5; D remains unclear. Germline CDR1 is MNHEY and CDR2 is SVGAGI. The CDR3 is 11 residues long. The V and J ends lost 4 bases and 4 bases respectively, with 4 bases between them. The CDR3 here is CASSSGETQYF. As DNA, the CDR3 is TGTGCCAGCAGTTCCGGAGAGACCCAGTACTTC.

The chain combines TRBV2 with TRBJ2-1; 9 bases align to TRBD1. Germline trimming cut 3 bases from V and 6 bases from J; bases unmatched to any gene: 9. The CDR3 consists of 16 residues. Germline-derived CDR1 and CDR2 are SNHLY and FYNNEI. The CDR3 loop reads CASSDIRTGEANEQFF. The CDR3 nucleotides read TGTGCCAGCAGTGATATTAGGACAGGGGAAGCCAATGAGCAGTTCTTC.

The chain is built from TRBV5-1 and TRBJ1-1, with 10 bases identical to TRBD1. The CDR3 extends over 15 amino acids. Germline V gene sequence: CDR1 SGHRS, CDR2 YFSETQ. V lost 4 bases and J lost 1; bases outside the gene matches: 4. The CDR3 coding sequence is TGCGCCAGCAGCCAGAGGGACAGGGGGAACACTGAAGCTTTCTTT. This translates into CASSQRDRGNTEAFF.

The chain has TRBV4-2 and TRBJ1-6; 8 bases match TRBD1. The CDR3 totals 17 residues. Unmatched junction bases numbered 8, after V lost 4 bases and J lost 3 bases. From germline, CDR1 is LGHNA and CDR2 YNFKEQ. The CDR3 here is CASSPATGALYNSPLHF. The CDR3 DNA follows: TGTGCCAGCAGCCCCGCGACAGGGGCCCTCTATAATTCACCCCTCCACTTT.

The V gene is TRBV6-5, the J gene TRBJ2-1; 7 bases are shared with TRBD2. The CDR3 extends over 15 amino acids. Germline V gives CDR1 MNHEY, CDR2 SVGAGI. With 5 bases clipped from V and 3 bases from J, the junction kept 7 bases outside the gene matches. Here the CDR3 reads CASSKLASVYNEQFF. CDR3 nucleotides: TGTGCCAGCAGTAAACTAGCGTCGGTCTACAATGAGCAGTTCTTC.